This T cell receptor beta chain was obtained from a study of Ad26.COV2.S vaccination and SARS-CoV-2 variants. The study, taken as a whole, reports: The TCR-based breadth and depth measures might underestimate overall T cell responses. It was reported that spike-specific CD8+ and CD4+ T cell responses were substantially broad after vaccination. People who got the vaccine had more spike-specific TCR breadth than people who got placebo.

This table comes from immunoSEQ multiplex PCR, and its TCRdb copy is limited to in-frame clones, with some not included. The sample gives a few hundred thousand clones, almost 90% of which show up once; around 5% is in the top ten. As concerns this clone: The antigen is unknown.

The V segment lost 4 bases and the J segment 4 bases; nucleotides outside the gene matches: 2. This CDR3 is 13 amino acids long. Germline values: CDR1 SQVTM, CDR2 ANQGSEA. As for treatment: around 19 received Ad26.COV2.S at low or high dose, single or two shots; roughly 5 received placebo; per-sample allocation not given. Sampling occurred on day 63 after the first vaccine or placebo injection. Boston provided a donor who was an adult aged 18-55 years. The source was peripheral blood, collected in a trial of Ad26.COV2.S vaccine versus placebo. This receptor was taken from a person between 18 and 60 years old who received the Ad26.COV2.S COVID-19 vaccine or a placebo. J is TRBJ1-3 and V is TRBV29-1, with TRBD1 identical over 9 bases. Here the CDR3 DNA reads TGCAGCGTTGGACAGGGGGTAGGAAACACCATATATTTT. Translation: CSVGQGVGNTIYF.